The rows below give T cell receptor beta chains drawn from one sample of a study of blood T cell repertoires in COVID-19. The method was immunoSEQ multiplex PCR; TCRdb's version includes in-frame clones alone and lacks a portion of them. Among about 190,000 clones listed, roughly 90% were seen once. The sample was peripheral blood. Every receptor here comes from a woman in her thirties or forties who had recovered from COVID-19. Each CDR3 is given with its conserved first and last residue. The D gene is left open where the match is weak. Part of the rows lack a size; the others show once, few, many or a class for expanded clones.

d_call	v_call	j_call	clone_size	cdr3_length	cdr3_nt	cdr3_aa
-	TRBV18	TRBJ2-1	-	14	TGTGCCAGCTCACCACCCGGGGGATACAATGAGCAGTTCTTC	CASSPPGGYNEQFF
TRBD2	TRBV20-1	TRBJ2-7	-	11	TGCAGTGTCTCGGGGGGCTACGAGCAGTACTTC	CSVSGGYEQYF
-	TRBV5-1	TRBJ2-3	-	14	TGCGCCAGCAGAGAGGCTATCAGCACAGATACGCAGTATTTT	CASREAISTDTQYF
-	TRBV19	TRBJ2-7	-	16	TGTGCCAGTAGTCTCGATTTGGGCAAGGACATCTACGAGCAGTACTTC	CASSLDLGKDIYEQYF
-	TRBV6-6	TRBJ1-5	few	14	TGTGCCAGCAGTTACCTCGGTGGTAATCAGCCCCAGCATTTT	CASSYLGGNQPQHF
TRBD2	TRBV11-3	TRBJ2-3	-	17	TGTGCCAGCAGCTCAGCTAGCGGGAGCTTCCGGGGAGATACGCAGTATTTT	CASSSASGSFRGDTQYF
-	TRBV27	TRBJ2-7	-	16	TGTGCCAGCAGCCCCGAACGAATCCCGGGGTTTTACGAGCAGTACTTC	CASSPERIPGFYEQYF
TRBD1	TRBV12-3/TRBV12-4	TRBJ1-3	-	13	TGTGCCAGCAGATGGACAGGGGGACACACCATATATTTT	CASRWTGGHTIYF
TRBD1	TRBV3-1/TRBV3-2	TRBJ2-7	-	15	TGTGCCAGCAGCCCAGGGACAGGGGATCTCTACGAGCAGTACTTC	CASSPGTGDLYEQYF
-	TRBV28	TRBJ2-1	-	16	TGTGCCAGCAGTTTGTCGGCGGGCCCGTCCTACAATGAGCAGTTCTTC	CASSLSAGPSYNEQFF
-	TRBV5-1	TRBJ1-3	-	16	TGCGCCAGCAGCTTGGCAGGCCCTACCTCTGGAAACACCATATATTTT	CASSLAGPTSGNTIYF
-	TRBV25-1	TRBJ1-6	-	16	TGTGCCAGCAGTTATCAGGGTGGCAGTTGGGATTCACCCCTCCACTTT	CASSYQGGSWDSPLHF
-	TRBV6-1	TRBJ2-5	-	15	TGTGCCAGCAGTGAAGGCTGGGGCATCCAAGAGACCCAGTACTTC	CASSEGWGIQETQYF
-	TRBV10-3	TRBJ2-7	-	14	TGTGCCATCAGTGAGTCTGGACAGTACTACGAGCAGTACTTC	CAISESGQYYEQYF